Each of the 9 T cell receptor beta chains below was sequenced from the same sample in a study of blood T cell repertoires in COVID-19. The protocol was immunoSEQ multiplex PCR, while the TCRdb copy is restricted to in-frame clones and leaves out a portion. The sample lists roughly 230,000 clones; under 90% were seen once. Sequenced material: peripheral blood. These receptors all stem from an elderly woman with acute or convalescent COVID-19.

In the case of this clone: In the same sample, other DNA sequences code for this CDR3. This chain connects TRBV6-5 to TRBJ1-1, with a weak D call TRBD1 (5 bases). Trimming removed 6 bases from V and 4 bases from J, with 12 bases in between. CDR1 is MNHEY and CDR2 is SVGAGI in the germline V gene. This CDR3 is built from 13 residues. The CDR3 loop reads CASSLPGGTEAFF. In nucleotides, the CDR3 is TGTGCCAGCAGCCTCCCGGGGGGCACTGAAGCTTTCTTT.

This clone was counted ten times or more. The CDR3 DNA reads as TGCGCCAGCAGCCAAGGTGGTAGAGGTGAGCAGTTCTTC. Protein: CASSQGGRGEQFF. The rearrangement links TRBV4-1 to TRBJ2-1, with D unclear. CDR1 MGHRA and CDR2 YSYEKL come from the germline V gene. CDR3 length: 13 residues. V lost 1 base to trimming and J lost 9 bases, with 10 bases between them.

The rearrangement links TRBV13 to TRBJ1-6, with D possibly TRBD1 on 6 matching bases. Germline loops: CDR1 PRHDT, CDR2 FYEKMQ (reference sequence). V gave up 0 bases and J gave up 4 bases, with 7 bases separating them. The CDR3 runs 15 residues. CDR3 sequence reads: CASSLGQGYNSPLHF. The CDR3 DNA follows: TGTGCCAGCAGCTTAGGGCAGGGGTATAATTCACCCCTCCACTTT.

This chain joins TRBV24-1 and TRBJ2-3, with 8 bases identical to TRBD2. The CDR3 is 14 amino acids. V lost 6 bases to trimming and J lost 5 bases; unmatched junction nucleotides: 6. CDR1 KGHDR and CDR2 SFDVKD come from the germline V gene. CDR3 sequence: CATSRAGTRDTQYF. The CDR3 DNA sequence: TGTGCCACCAGTCGGGCGGGGACTAGAGATACGCAGTATTTT.

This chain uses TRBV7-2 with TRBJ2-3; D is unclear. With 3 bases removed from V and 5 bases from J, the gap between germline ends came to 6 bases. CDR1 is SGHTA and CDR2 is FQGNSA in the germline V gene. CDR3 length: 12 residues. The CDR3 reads CASSFSLDTQYF. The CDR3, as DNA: TGTGCCAGCAGCTTCTCCCTAGATACGCAGTATTTT.

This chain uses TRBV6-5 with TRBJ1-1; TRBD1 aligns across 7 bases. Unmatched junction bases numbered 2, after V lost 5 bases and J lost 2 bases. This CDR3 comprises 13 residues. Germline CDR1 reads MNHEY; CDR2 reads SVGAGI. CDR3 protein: CASSRQGNTEAFF. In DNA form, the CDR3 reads TGTGCCAGCAGTAGACAGGGAAACACTGAAGCTTTCTTT.

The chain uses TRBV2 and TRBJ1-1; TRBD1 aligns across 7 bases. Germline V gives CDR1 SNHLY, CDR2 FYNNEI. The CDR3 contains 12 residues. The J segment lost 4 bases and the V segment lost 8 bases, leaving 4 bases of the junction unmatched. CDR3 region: CASSGQVTEAFF. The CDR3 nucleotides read TGTGCCAGCTCCGGACAGGTCACTGAAGCTTTCTTT.

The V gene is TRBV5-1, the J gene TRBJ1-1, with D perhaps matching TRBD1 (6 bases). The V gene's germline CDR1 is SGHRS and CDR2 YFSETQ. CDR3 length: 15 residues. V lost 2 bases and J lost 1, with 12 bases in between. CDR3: CASSLQGPPNTEAFF. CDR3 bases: TGCGCCAGCAGCTTACAGGGCCCTCCGAACACTGAAGCTTTCTTT.

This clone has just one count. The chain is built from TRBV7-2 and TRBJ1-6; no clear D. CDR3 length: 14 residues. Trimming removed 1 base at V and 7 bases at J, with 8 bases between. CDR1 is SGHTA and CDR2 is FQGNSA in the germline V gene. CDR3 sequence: CASSLVPENSPLHF. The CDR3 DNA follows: TGTGCCAGCAGCTTAGTTCCCGAGAATTCACCCCTCCACTTT.